The sequence of this TCR beta chain was determined in a study of blood T cells in healthy people across ages. J was trimmed by 6 bases and V by 5 bases; bases with no gene match: 9. CDR3 length: 14 amino acids. Collection of 9.5 to 10 milliliters of peripheral blood was performed for each donor. A second PCR of about 7 to 12 cycles used a sample-barcoded 5' primer and a J-beta primer mix. MiXCR was run by TCRdb on the 5' RACE reads, yielding one entry per CDR3 protein. The data show roughly 410,000 distinct CDR3 sequences, 52% seen once. The sequenced sample was blood. The chain joins TRBV12-3 or TRBV12-4 to TRBJ1-2; TRBD1 aligns across 7 bases. The receptor's source is a man in his 60s in good health. CDR3 in DNA: TGTGCCAGCAGTCCAGGGGGAGGTCAAGATGGCTACACCTTC. Encoded protein: CASSPGGGQDGYTF.